This T cell receptor (beta chain) was captured in a study of PD-1 blockade in mismatch repair-deficient tumors. At the level of the study: Enrolled about 2013-2017, patients had progressing, pretreated mismatch repair-deficient cancers of about a dozen types. Findings and caveats of the study: Tumor-resident clones, often undetectable pretreatment in blood, expanded then contracted after pembrolizumab.

This CDR3 has 15 amino acids. CDR1 SGHNT and CDR2 YENEEA come from the germline V gene. Trimming took 5 bases from V and 7 from J; bases not matched to a gene: 7. Note on this clone: No antigen is known for it. Other DNA sequences from this sample encode an identical CDR3 as well.

PCR or immunohistochemistry showed mismatch repair deficiency in every enrolled patient. The table came from immunoSEQ multiplex PCR; TCRdb's copy has only in-frame clones and leaves some out. The data contain about 120,000 clones, around 87% of them seen just once; the ten biggest clones take up roughly 13%. The genes are TRBV11-3 and TRBJ2-7, with 14 positions matching TRBD2. The specimen comprised peripheral blood, sampled 44 weeks after starting pembrolizumab. This TCR derives from an adult with mismatch repair-deficient cancer. The CDR3 loop reads CASSPGTSGSYEQYF. In DNA, the CDR3 is TGTGCCAGCAGCCCAGGGACTAGCGGGAGTTATGAGCAGTACTTC.